This TCR beta chain derives from a study of cytomegalovirus exposure and HLA in healthy donors. Study observations and caveats: When a later analysis compared HLA-associated TCR beta chains with equally common others, the HLA-associated chains turned out to be more clonally expanded and to have lower generation probabilities.

Healthy donors of bone marrow made up the group. Concerning this clone itself: Its target is unknown.

This CDR3 has 14 amino acids. V dropped 1 base and J dropped 4 bases, with 7 bases sitting between them. CDR1 SGHTA and CDR2 FQGNSA come from the germline V gene. Amplification used 60 Vbeta primers and 13 Jbeta primers. Profiled with immunoSEQ multiplex PCR; TCRdb holds only in-frame clones, not every one. The sample contains fewer than 250,000 clones, more than 65% of which appear only once. The chain is built from TRBV7-2 and TRBJ1-4, with D possibly matching TRBD1 (5 bases). Source material: PBMCs. The sequence derives from a middle-aged man in good health and CMV-seropositive. CDR3 in amino acids: CASSLGRVNEKLFF. The CDR3 DNA reads as TGTGCCAGCAGCTTAGGCAGGGTTAATGAAAAACTGTTTTTT.